Presented here are 25 T cell receptor beta chains from one specimen sequenced in a study of PD-L1 blockade in urothelial cancer. The time point: peripheral blood 6 weeks after treatment start. Using immunoSEQ multiplex PCR, the repertoire was profiled, and TCRdb retains in-frame clones only, with some absent. The sample comprises around 120,000 clones, 80% to 90% of which are singletons, and under 2% rests with the top ten. This material consisted of PBMCs, taken around atezolizumab (anti-PD-L1) treatment. These receptors came from a man aged 55 to 69 with urothelial cancer.

This chain connects TRBV5-1 to TRBJ2-3, with 8 bases identical to TRBD2. CDR3 length equals 16 residues. CDR1 is SGHRS, CDR2 YFSETQ, per germline. J was trimmed by 8 bases and V by 4 bases; bases with no gene match: 15. The CDR3 here is CASSLSGGPVGSTQYF. The CDR3 nucleotides read TGCGCCAGCAGCCTCTCGGGAGGGCCAGTCGGGAGTACGCAGTATTTT.

Only a few counts were recorded for this clone. The chain uses TRBV2 and TRBJ2-1; possibly TRBD1 for D (5 bases). The CDR3 covers 15 residues. With 6 bases removed from V and 5 bases from J, the gap between germline ends came to 17 bases. Per the germline V gene, CDR1 is SNHLY and CDR2 is FYNNEI. The CDR3 here is CASSKGFNGDNEQFF. The CDR3 region has the DNA TGTGCCAGCAGCAAGGGGTTCAACGGAGACAATGAGCAGTTCTTC.

This chain uses TRBV19 with TRBJ2-1; TRBD1 matches at 10 bases. CDR3 length equals 15 residues. Germline V gives CDR1 LNHDA, CDR2 SQIVND (reference sequence). Unmatched junction bases numbered 9, after V lost 6 bases and J lost 7 bases. The CDR3 coding sequence is TGTGCCAGTAGAACCGGGACAGGGGAAGGGAATGAGCAGTTCTTC. It translates to CASRTGTGEGNEQFF.

The V gene is TRBV27, the J gene TRBJ1-2; 8 bases match TRBD1. J gave up 4 bases and V 5 bases, and 9 bases lay outside the gene matches. The germline CDR1 and CDR2 sequences are MNHEY and SMNVEV (reference sequence). This CDR3 contains 15 residues. In nucleotides, the CDR3 is TGTGCCAGCAGTAAGCGGACAGGGAGGGTCTATGGCTACACCTTC. It yields the protein CASSKRTGRVYGYTF.

This chain joins TRBV2 and TRBJ1-4, with 7 bases that match TRBD1. Germline lookup yields CDR1 SNHLY and CDR2 FYNNEI. There are 13 residues in the CDR3. V lost 6 bases to trimming and J lost 6 bases; unmatched junction nucleotides: 4. The CDR3 nucleotides are TGTGCCAGCAGGAGGGGGCGAGATGAAAAACTGTTTTTT. It encodes CASRRGRDEKLFF. The whole variable domain, filled in from reference TRBV2 and TRBJ1-4, reads EPEVTQTPSHQVTQMGQEVILRCVPISNHLYFYWYRQILGQKVEFLVSFYNNEISEKSEIFDDQFSVERPDGSNFTLKIRSTKLEDSAMYFCASRRGRDEKLFFGSGTQLSVL.

The chain links TRBV2 to TRBJ2-3; perhaps TRBD2 as D (6 bases). The CDR3 loop spans 15 amino acids. Between the trimmed V and J ends, which lost 2 bases and 1 base, there was a span of 10 bases. The germline V gene encodes CDR1 SNHLY and CDR2 FYNNEI. CDR3 amino acids: CASSERDSGTDTQYF. DNA for the CDR3: TGTGCCAGCAGTGAAAGGGACTCCGGCACAGATACGCAGTATTTT.

The chain recombines TRBV7-9 with TRBJ2-1; 7 nucleotides match TRBD1. This CDR3 has 13 residues. Germline-derived CDR1 and CDR2 are SEHNR and FQNEAQ (reference sequence). Unmatched junction bases numbered 0, after V lost 3 bases and J lost 4 bases. This CDR3 is CASSLTGYNEQFF. The CDR3 DNA follows: TGTGCCAGCAGCTTGACAGGGTACAATGAGCAGTTCTTC.

The chain combines TRBV2 with TRBJ2-1, with TRBD1 as a possible D gene (6 bases). Germline CDR1 reads SNHLY; CDR2 reads FYNNEI. V was clipped by 6 bases and J by 0 bases, with 9 bases between them. This CDR3 region has 14 residues. Here the CDR3 DNA reads TGTGCCAGCAGGGGACAAAGCTCCTACAATGAGCAGTTCTTC. It specifies CASRGQSSYNEQFF. The whole variable domain, filled in from reference TRBV2 and TRBJ2-1, reads EPEVTQTPSHQVTQMGQEVILRCVPISNHLYFYWYRQILGQKVEFLVSFYNNEISEKSEIFDDQFSVERPDGSNFTLKIRSTKLEDSAMYFCASRGQSSYNEQFFGPGTRLTVL.

The V gene is TRBV9, the J gene TRBJ2-2; D is undetermined. Trimming took 0 bases from V and 6 from J, leaving 6 bases between them. The CDR3 has 13 residues. Germline V gene sequence: CDR1 SGDLS, CDR2 YYNGEE. DNA of the CDR3: TGTGCCAGCAGCGTAGTAGAACCCGGGGAGCTGTTTTTT. Protein product: CASSVVEPGELFF.

This clone has a single count. J is TRBJ1-5 and V is TRBV7-9; 9 bases align to TRBD1. V lost 4 bases to trimming and J lost 5 bases; unmatched junction nucleotides: 6. Germline-derived CDR1 and CDR2 are SEHNR and FQNEAQ (reference sequence). This CDR3 has 15 amino acids. The CDR3 reads CASSSQTGGDQPQHF. The CDR3 DNA follows: TGTGCCAGCAGCTCCCAAACAGGGGGCGATCAGCCCCAGCATTTT.

The chain carries TRBV28 and TRBJ2-7; TRBD1 is a possible D gene (5 bases). CDR1 and CDR2 from the germline V gene are MDHEN and SYDVKM. Between the trimmed V and J ends, which lost 8 bases and 4 bases, there was a span of 15 bases. The CDR3 loop spans 13 amino acids. This CDR3 is CASAAGSLYEQYF. The DNA for the CDR3 is TGTGCCAGCGCCGCAGGGTCTCTATACGAGCAGTACTTC. Together with reference TRBV28 and TRBJ2-7, the CDR3 gives the full variable domain: DVKVTQSSRYLVKRTGEKVFLECVQDMDHENMFWYRQDPGLGLRLIYFSYDVKMKEKGDIPEGYSVSREKKERFSLILESASTNQTSMYLCASAAGSLYEQYFGPGTRLTVT.

The genes are TRBV10-1 and TRBJ2-1; D gene unclear. V lost 5 bases to trimming and J lost 5 bases, with 10 bases between them. Germline V gene sequence: CDR1 WNHNN, CDR2 SYGVQD (reference sequence). The CDR3 has 13 amino acids. DNA for the CDR3: TGCGCCAGCAGTTCCGGGTCCCACAATGAGCAGTTCTTC. This translates into CASSSGSHNEQFF.

The V and J genes are TRBV15 and TRBJ2-5; TRBD2 matches at 7 bases. Germline lookup yields CDR1 LNHNV and CDR2 YYDKDF (reference sequence). CDR3 length: 14 amino acids. V lost 1 base to trimming and J lost 2 bases; unmatched junction nucleotides: 1. The DNA for the CDR3 is TGTGCCACCAGCAGAGGAGCGGGGCAAGAGACCCAGTACTTC. Its translation is CATSRGAGQETQYF.

The chain uses TRBV28 and TRBJ2-6, with D perhaps matching TRBD2 (6 bases). The V end was cut by 3 bases, the J end by 4 bases, with 10 bases between. CDR1 MDHEN and CDR2 SYDVKM come from the germline V gene. This CDR3 is built from 15 residues. The chain's CDR3 is CASSFSGVGANVLTF. The CDR3 DNA reads TGTGCCAGCAGTTTTTCGGGGGTAGGGGCCAACGTCCTGACTTTC.

The gene calls are TRBV6-1 and TRBJ1-3; TRBD1 aligns across 9 bases. Trimming took 6 bases from V and 3 from J; bases not matched to a gene: 3. The CDR3 length is 14 residues. In germline, CDR1 is MNHNS, CDR2 SASEGT. CDR3 residues: CASSGTGIGNTIYF. CDR3 nucleotides: TGTGCCAGCAGCGGGACAGGGATTGGAAACACCATATATTTT.

The genes are TRBV25-1 and TRBJ2-3; D is possibly TRBD2 (7 bases). CDR1 and CDR2 (germline): MGHDK, SYGVNS. This CDR3 spans 15 amino acids. V shed 7 bases and J shed 6 bases, with 20 bases lying between them. The CDR3 here is CASNPGRGLGDTQYF. CDR3 in DNA: TGTGCCAGCAACCCGGGGCGGGGGCTGGGGGATACGCAGTATTTT. Filled out from reference TRBV25-1 and TRBJ2-3, the complete variable domain reads EADIYQTPRYLVIGTGKKITLECSQTMGHDKMYWYQQDPGMELHLIHYSYGVNSTEKGDLSSESTVSRIRTEHFPLTLESARPSHTSQYLCASNPGRGLGDTQYFGPGTRLTVL.

This chain connects TRBV6-6 to TRBJ1-2; 12 positions agree with TRBD1. V lost 7 bases to trimming and J lost 0 bases; unmatched junction nucleotides: 3. The CDR3 has 15 residues. The germline V gene encodes CDR1 MNHNY and CDR2 SVGAGI (reference sequence). The CDR3 nucleotides are TGTGCCAGCAAAGGGACAGGGGGCACTAACTATGGCTACACCTTC. Translated: CASKGTGGTNYGYTF.

V and J are TRBV19 and TRBJ2-7; 7 bases are shared with TRBD1. Germline values: CDR1 LNHDA, CDR2 SQIVND (reference sequence). V dropped 10 bases and J dropped 6; count of bases not matched to a gene: 9. This CDR3 has 12 amino acids. CDR3 residues: CATTGFDAEQYF. CDR3 coding DNA: TGTGCCACGACAGGGTTTGACGCCGAGCAGTACTTC.

V and J are TRBV11-2 and TRBJ2-2; D not certain. With 6 bases removed from V and 7 bases from J, the gap between germline ends came to 9 bases. The CDR3 has 12 amino acids. Germline loops: CDR1 SGHAT, CDR2 FQNNGV. DNA for the CDR3: TGTGCCAGCAGTTTTGCTAACGGGGAGCTGTTTTTT. Translation gives CASSFANGELFF. Combining the CDR3 with reference TRBV11-2 and TRBJ2-2 gives the whole variable domain EAGVAQSPRYKIIEKRQSVAFWCNPISGHATLYWYQQILGQGPKLLIQFQNNGVVDDSQLPKDRFSAERLKGVDSTLKIQPAKLEDSAVYLCASSFANGELFFGEGSRLTVL.

This chain uses TRBV6-5 with TRBJ2-7, with 9 bases lining up with TRBD2. Germline CDR1 is MNHEY and CDR2 is SVGAGI. Trimming at V came to 7 bases and at J to 0 bases, leaving 4 bases not matched to a gene. The CDR3 runs to 14 residues. CDR3 region: CASNRLAASYEQYF. The CDR3 DNA is TGTGCCAGCAACCGACTAGCGGCCTCCTACGAGCAGTACTTC.

The chain has TRBV30 and TRBJ1-4, with D unclear. Trimming took off 3 bases at V and 5 bases at J, with 13 bases between the two ends. This CDR3 has 14 amino acids. Germline CDR1 is GTSNPN and CDR2 is SVGIG (reference sequence). DNA for the CDR3: TGTGCCTGGAGATCGGGAATTGGAAATGAAAAACTGTTTTTT. Residues: CAWRSGIGNEKLFF.

The chain links TRBV5-6 to TRBJ2-7, with unresolved D. The CDR3 consists of 14 residues. CDR1 and CDR2 from the germline V gene are SGHDT and YYEEEE. Trimming shortened V by 0 bases and J by 0 bases, and 7 bases separated the two germline ends. CDR3 in amino acids: CASSLASSSYEQYF. CDR3 nucleotides: TGTGCCAGCAGCTTGGCCTCTAGCTCCTACGAGCAGTACTTC.

The rearrangement joins TRBV30 to TRBJ2-1, with TRBD2 identical over 7 bases. The CDR3 contains 15 residues. With 4 bases clipped from V and 3 bases from J, the junction kept 9 bases outside the gene matches. Germline lookup yields CDR1 GTSNPN and CDR2 SVGIG (reference sequence). CDR3 loop: CAWTWGGRDYNEQFF. The CDR3 DNA follows: TGTGCCTGGACCTGGGGAGGGAGAGACTACAATGAGCAGTTCTTC.

The rearrangement uses TRBV6-6 and TRBJ2-3; possible D gene TRBD1, 6 bases. The CDR3 is 15 amino acids. Trimming removed 4 bases at V and 5 bases at J, with 16 bases between. The germline V gene encodes CDR1 MNHNY and CDR2 SVGAGI (reference sequence). This chain's CDR3 is CASSFKQGAGDTQYF. CDR3 sequence (DNA): TGTGCCAGCAGTTTCAAACAGGGAGCAGGAGATACGCAGTATTTT.

The chain recombines TRBV7-9 with TRBJ1-1, with TRBD1 as a possible D gene (5 bases). Germline CDR1 is SEHNR and CDR2 is FQNEAQ (reference sequence). The CDR3 covers 12 residues. V lost 1 base, J lost 8 bases, and 8 bases lay in between. DNA of the CDR3: TGTGCCAGCAGCTTAGGGGGCTCCGAAGCTTTCTTT. Translation: CASSLGGSEAFF.